These 25 T cell receptor beta chains were sequenced from one sample in a study of shared clonotypes between healthy human individuals. Profiling relied on immunoSEQ multiplex PCR, and the TCRdb table lists in-frame clones only, not all of them. Of about 460,000 clones listed, over 60% were seen once; the top ten hold more than 10%. Sequenced sample: PBMCs. These receptors originate from a middle-aged woman in good health. Some clones in this sample may be carry-over from other donors' samples.

The chain combines TRBV28 with TRBJ2-7; TRBD2 aligns across 8 bases. This CDR3 region has 16 residues. Germline lookup yields CDR1 MDHEN and CDR2 SYDVKM. V trimming: 1 base; J trimming: 3 bases; junction bases outside the gene matches: 8. The CDR3 protein is CASSLSAGGLRYEQYF. The CDR3 nucleotides are TGTGCCAGCAGTTTATCGGCGGGAGGATTGCGCTACGAGCAGTACTTC.

This sequence joins TRBV5-1 and TRBJ1-3; D gene uncertain. The germline CDR1 and CDR2 sequences are SGHRS and YFSETQ. Trimming pared 1 base from V and 0 bases from J, leaving 5 bases between. CDR3 length: 14 amino acids. In nucleotides, the CDR3 is TGCGCCAGCAGCTTGCAGTACTCTGGAAACACCATATATTTT. Translated, it gives CASSLQYSGNTIYF.

Worth noting for this clone: This likely traces to a read error, being one base from a far larger clone. V and J are TRBV28 and TRBJ1-2; 8 bases line up with TRBD1. The germline CDR1 and CDR2 sequences are MDHEN and SYDVKM. The V segment lost 5 bases and the J segment 10 bases; nucleotides outside the gene matches: 9. CDR3 length: 13 residues. The CDR3 sequence is CASSRTGPGDYTF. CDR3 DNA sequence: TGTGCCAGCAGTCGGACAGGGCCAGGTGACTACACCTTC.

This chain links TRBV6-5 with TRBJ2-7, with 13 bases identical to TRBD2. The CDR3 has 15 amino acids. Trimming took 5 bases from V and 5 from J; bases not matched to a gene: 6. Germline values: CDR1 MNHEY, CDR2 SVGAGI. Here the CDR3 DNA reads TGTGCCAGCAGTCGACTAGCGGGAGGTCGGGACGAGCAGTACTTC. Translated, it gives CASSRLAGGRDEQYF.

As regards this clone: This likely stems from a read error, as it lies one base from a far larger clone. V and J are TRBV27 and TRBJ2-7; 13 bases map to TRBD2. The CDR3 runs to 17 residues. Trimming cost V 7 bases and J 4 bases; bases outside gene matches: 13. CDR1 MNHEY and CDR2 SMNVEV come from the germline V gene (reference sequence). CDR3 sequence (DNA): TGTGCCAGCACCACACGCCCTGGACTAGCGGGAGTGTACGAGCAGTACTTC. This codes for CASTTRPGLAGVYEQYF.

Worth noting for this clone: This likely traces to a read error, being one base from a far larger clone. This chain links TRBV6-4 with TRBJ2-6, with D perhaps TRBD1 (5 bases). The CDR3 spans 14 residues. The germline V gene has CDR1 MRHNA and CDR2 SNTAGT. The CDR3 loop is CASSEGSGANVLAF. CDR3 nucleotide sequence: TGTGCCAGCAGTGAGGGCTCTGGGGCCAACGTCCTGGCTTTC.

This rearrangement joins TRBV14 to TRBJ2-3; D is perhaps TRBD1 (5 bases). Trimming pared 3 bases from V and 4 bases from J, leaving 17 bases between. CDR3 length: 16 amino acids. CDR1 and CDR2 from the germline V gene are SGHDN and FVKESK. CDR3 sequence: CASSHSPAGKADTQYF. Written as DNA, the CDR3 is TGTGCCAGCAGCCATTCTCCGGCAGGGAAGGCAGATACGCAGTATTTT.

This clone has ten or more counts. This sample includes further DNA sequences coding for the same CDR3. V usage is TRBV6-5 and J usage is TRBJ2-7, with TRBD2 identical over 8 bases. The CDR3 contains 14 residues. The junction had 10 bases not matched to a gene; V was cut back by 5 bases and J by 7 bases. Germline V lookup: CDR1 MNHEY, CDR2 SVGAGI. Here the CDR3 DNA reads TGTGCCAGCAGTAAGCCGGGACTAGGTCGGGAGCAGTACTTC. This encodes CASSKPGLGREQYF.

The CDR3 spells CASRRGGNQPQHF. CDR3 coding DNA: TGTGCCAGCAGGAGGGGGGGCAATCAGCCCCAGCATTTT. The V call is TRBV7-8, the J call TRBJ1-5; D possibly corresponds to TRBD1 (6 bases). Germline lookup yields CDR1 SGHVS and CDR2 FQNEAQ. The CDR3 is 13 amino acids. Trimming removed 6 bases at V and 2 bases at J, with 8 bases between.

The CDR3 DNA is TGCGCCAGCAGCTTCGGGAGCCCCGGGGAGCTGTTTTTT. The encoded protein is CASSFGSPGELFF. V and J are TRBV5-1 and TRBJ2-2; weak D call: TRBD2 (6 bases). The CDR3 runs to 13 residues. The V gene lost 2 bases and the J gene lost 6 bases, with 8 bases spanning the gap. Germline V lookup: CDR1 SGHRS, CDR2 YFSETQ. The full variable domain, completed using reference TRBV5-1 and TRBJ2-2, is KAGVTQTPRYLIKTRGQQVTLSCSPISGHRSVSWYQQTPGQGLQFLFEYFSETQRNKGNFPGRFSGRQFSNSRSEMNVSTLELGDSALYLCASSFGSPGELFFGEGSRLTVL.

Of note for this clone: A far larger clone differs by one base, so this is likely a read error. Other nucleotide sequences in the sample specify the same CDR3. This sequence joins TRBV6-5 and TRBJ1-2; D not resolved. V was cut by 6 bases and J by 7 bases, with 18 bases left in between. Germline V gene lookup returns CDR1 MNHEY and CDR2 SVGAGI. The CDR3 consists of 14 residues. This chain's CDR3 is CASSLGPAVSGYTF. CDR3 nucleotides: TGTGCCAGCAGCCTCGGTCCCGCCGTGAGTGGCTACACCTTC.

This clone came up a few times. The chain has TRBV29-1 and TRBJ2-7; a possible D gene is TRBD2 (6 bases). The V gene's germline CDR1 is SQVTM and CDR2 ANQGSEA. V lost 4 bases and J 2 bases, leaving 15 bases between the germline ends. The CDR3 is 14 amino acids. This CDR3 is CSVVHSGGTYEQYF. The DNA for the CDR3 is TGCAGCGTTGTCCATAGCGGAGGTACCTACGAGCAGTACTTC.

The chain carries TRBV5-1 and TRBJ1-2; TRBD1 might be the D (6 bases). The V gene lost 1 base and the J gene lost 2 bases, with 9 bases spanning the gap. The V gene's germline CDR1 is SGHRS and CDR2 YFSETQ. The CDR3 length is 14 residues. The CDR3 DNA sequence: TGCGCCAGCAGCTTGCAGGGGTTAAACTATGGCTACACCTTC. Protein: CASSLQGLNYGYTF.

This clone was seen a single time. Other DNA sequences of this sample code for an identical CDR3. The chain couples TRBV10-3 to TRBJ2-7; 7 nucleotides align to TRBD1. J lost 0 bases, V lost 10 bases, and 3 bases had no gene match. CDR3 length equals 12 residues. Germline V CDR1 and CDR2: ENHRY, SYGVKD. CDR3 loop: CATRQGSYEQYF. In nucleotides, the CDR3 is TGTGCCACCAGACAGGGCTCCTACGAGCAGTACTTC.

Of note for this clone: This same CDR3 is encoded by further DNA sequences in the sample. V is TRBV18 and J is TRBJ2-5; unclear D gene. The V gene's germline CDR1 is KGHSH and CDR2 LQKENI. CDR3 length: 13 amino acids. The V end lost 2 bases, the J end lost 5 bases, and 9 bases lay between the germline ends. The DNA for the CDR3 is TGTGCCAGCTCACCAGACTCGCGGGAGACCCAGTACTTC. It translates to CASSPDSRETQYF.

The J gene is TRBJ1-2, the V gene TRBV4-3, with D hard to call. CDR3 length equals 12 residues. The germline V gene has CDR1 LGHNA and CDR2 YSLEER. Trimming cost V 5 bases and J 4 bases, with 8 bases left between them. As DNA, the CDR3 is TGCGCCAGCAGCGCACACAGCTATGGCTACACCTTC. Translating gives CASSAHSYGYTF.

Note on this clone: A far larger clone is one nucleotide away, so this likely arose from a read error. Within the sample, other DNA sequences also encode this same CDR3. The V and J genes are TRBV30 and TRBJ1-3, with no clear D. The CDR3 has 13 amino acids. CDR1 and CDR2 from the germline V gene are GTSNPN and SVGIG (reference sequence). The CDR3 is CACHRGSGNTIYF. The CDR3 coding sequence is TGTGCCTGCCACCGCGGTTCTGGAAACACAATATATTTT.

This rearrangement joins TRBV7-9 to TRBJ1-5; D not certain. The germline V gene encodes CDR1 SEHNR and CDR2 FQNEAQ (reference sequence). This CDR3 region has 17 residues. V was cut by 7 bases and J by 2 bases, with 21 bases left in between. CDR3 sequence (DNA): TGTGCCAGCAATCCCCCGTCACCGGGATTCGGCAATCAGCCCCAGCATTTT. It codes for CASNPPSPGFGNQPQHF.

The chain combines TRBV9 with TRBJ2-3; D not certain. CDR3 length: 14 amino acids. Germline CDR1 is SGDLS and CDR2 is YYNGEE. The V and J ends lost 1 base and 0 bases respectively, with 6 bases between them. The chain's CDR3 is CASSVLYSTDTQYF. The CDR3 nucleotides are TGTGCCAGCAGCGTATTGTACAGCACAGATACGCAGTATTTT.

Comment on this clone: A much larger clone lies a single base off, so this may be a read error. V usage is TRBV6-1 and J usage is TRBJ2-7; TRBD1 might be the D (6 bases). Germline assignment: CDR1 MNHNS and CDR2 SASEGT. The CDR3 contains 15 residues. The CDR3, as DNA: TGTGCCGGCAGTATACGACGGGACAAGATCTACGAGCAGTACTTC. Encoded protein: CAGSIRRDKIYEQYF.

The chain links TRBV5-1 to TRBJ2-1; weak D call: TRBD1 (6 bases). With 0 bases removed from V and 5 bases from J, the gap between germline ends came to 15 bases. Per germline, CDR1 SGHRS and CDR2 YFSETQ. The CDR3 spans 16 residues. CDR3 DNA: TGCGCCAGCAGCTTGGCAATGGGGGACACAGACAATGAGCAGTTCTTC. Protein: CASSLAMGDTDNEQFF.

The chain combines TRBV28 with TRBJ2-2; D unresolved. This CDR3 is built from 12 residues. Germline CDR1 and CDR2: MDHEN and SYDVKM. Trimming removed 7 bases at V and 4 bases at J, with 7 bases between. The CDR3 is CASTIFTGELFF. In nucleotides, the CDR3 is TGTGCCAGCACCATCTTCACCGGGGAGCTGTTTTTT.

The V call is TRBV6-1, the J call TRBJ1-5; tentative D call: TRBD1 (5 bases). This CDR3 is 13 amino acids long. V was clipped by 4 bases and J by 5 bases, with 9 bases between them. Germline values: CDR1 MNHNS, CDR2 SASEGT. CDR3 coding DNA: TGTGCCAGCAGTGTGGGGGGATATCAGCCCCAGCATTTT. Translating it yields CASSVGGYQPQHF.

The sample holds a few counts of this clone. This chain links TRBV5-6 with TRBJ1-5; D gene uncertain. CDR1 and CDR2 (germline): SGHDT, YYEEEE. The CDR3 is made up of 19 amino acids. V was pared by 3 bases and J by 0 bases, with 22 bases between. This chain's CDR3 is CASSCGRIGPLYSNQPQHF. The CDR3 nucleotides read TGTGCCAGCAGCTGCGGGCGGATCGGGCCCCTTTATAGCAATCAGCCCCAGCATTTT.

The V gene is TRBV27, the J gene TRBJ2-7; 7 bases line up with TRBD1. This CDR3 comprises 11 residues. Germline V gene sequence: CDR1 MNHEY, CDR2 SMNVEV (reference sequence). The ends lost 11 bases at V and 2 bases at J; junction bases unmatched: 3. Here the CDR3 reads CAGTAPYEQYF. The CDR3 DNA reads as TGTGCCGGGACAGCGCCCTACGAGCAGTACTTC.